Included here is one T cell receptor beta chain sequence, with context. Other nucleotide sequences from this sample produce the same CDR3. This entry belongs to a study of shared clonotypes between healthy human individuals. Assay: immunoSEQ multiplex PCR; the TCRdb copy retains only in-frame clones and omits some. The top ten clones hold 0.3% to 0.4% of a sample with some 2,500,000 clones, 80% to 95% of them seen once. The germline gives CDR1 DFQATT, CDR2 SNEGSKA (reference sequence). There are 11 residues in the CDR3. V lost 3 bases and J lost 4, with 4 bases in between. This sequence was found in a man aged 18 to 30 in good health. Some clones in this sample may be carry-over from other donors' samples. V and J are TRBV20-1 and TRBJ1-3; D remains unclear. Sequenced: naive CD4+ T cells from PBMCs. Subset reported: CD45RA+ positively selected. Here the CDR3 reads CSASSGNTIYF. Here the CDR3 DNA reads TGCAGTGCTAGTTCCGGAAACACCATATATTTT.